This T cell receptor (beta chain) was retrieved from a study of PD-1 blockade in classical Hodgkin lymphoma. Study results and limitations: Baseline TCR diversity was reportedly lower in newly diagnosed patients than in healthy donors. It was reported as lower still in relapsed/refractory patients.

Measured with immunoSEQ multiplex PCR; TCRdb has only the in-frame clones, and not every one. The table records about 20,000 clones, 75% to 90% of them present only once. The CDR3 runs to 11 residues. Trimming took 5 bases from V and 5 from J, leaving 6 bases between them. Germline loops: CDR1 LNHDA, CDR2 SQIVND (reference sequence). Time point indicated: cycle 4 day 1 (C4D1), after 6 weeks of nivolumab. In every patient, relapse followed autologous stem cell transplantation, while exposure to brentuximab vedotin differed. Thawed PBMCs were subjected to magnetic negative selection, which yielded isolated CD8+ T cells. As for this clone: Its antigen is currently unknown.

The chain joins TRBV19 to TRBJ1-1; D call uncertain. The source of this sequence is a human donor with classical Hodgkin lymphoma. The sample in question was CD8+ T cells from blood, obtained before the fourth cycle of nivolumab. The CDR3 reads CASSPGTEAFF. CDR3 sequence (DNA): TGTGCCAGTAGTCCGGGTACTGAAGCTTTCTTT.